This is a list of T cell receptor beta chains from one sample in a study of T cells in Graves' hyperthyroidism and ophthalmopathy. Via MiXCR, TCRdb re-called the multiplex PCR reads, giving one row per CDR3 protein. The sample includes some 340,000 distinct CDR3 sequences, roughly an eighth of them seen just once. The sample comprised blood. These receptors were collected from a woman aged 40-49 years with Graves' ophthalmopathy. Each CDR3 is given with its conserved first and last residue. Each record gives: clone size, J gene, V gene, D gene, CDR3 protein. The D gene is left open where the match is weak. Not all rows give a size; the values are once, few, many and, for expanded clones, a class.

>few|TRBJ2-1|TRBV3-1|NA
CASSQVEGYNEQFF
>many|TRBJ2-7|TRBV20-1|TRBD1
CSATRDRGSYEQYF
>NA|TRBJ2-3|TRBV4-1|TRBD2
CASSQASLAGGCTDTQYF
>NA|TRBJ2-7|TRBV5-5|NA
CASSLVGTLYEQYF
>NA|TRBJ1-5|TRBV6-1|NA
CASSEVAVAQPQHF
>many|TRBJ2-1|TRBV27|NA
CASSRAASYNEQFF
>NA|TRBJ2-3|TRBV7-9|NA
CASSPSNTQYF
>few|TRBJ2-3|TRBV5-1|NA
CASSLDNTGTDTQYF
>few|TRBJ2-2|TRBV6-1|NA
CASSPALEELFF
>many|TRBJ2-7|TRBV20-1|NA
CSANVQGHSYEQYF
>NA|TRBJ1-1|TRBV29-1|NA
CSAPGTANTEAFF
>NA|TRBJ2-7|TRBV6-1|NA
CASSPTGFYEQYF
>few|TRBJ1-2|TRBV25-1|NA
CASSEPHGYGYTF
>NA|TRBJ2-5|TRBV12-3/TRBV12-4|NA
CASSQLEGTQYF
>few|TRBJ2-4|TRBV3-1|TRBD1
CASSQEGQGENIQYF
>many|TRBJ1-1|TRBV27|NA
CASSSRAENTEAFF
>many|TRBJ1-1|TRBV10-2|NA
CASRLGGVTEAFF
>few|TRBJ1-6|TRBV3-1|NA
CASSQGGGSPLHF
>many|TRBJ2-7|TRBV11-2|TRBD2
CASSPYGTRVLGSYEQYF
>many|TRBJ2-7|TRBV5-5|NA
CASSLLPGGGYEQYF
>many|TRBJ2-5|TRBV15|TRBD2
CATSRGGQETQYF
>many|TRBJ1-2|TRBV6-6|TRBD1
CASSYHRDRGSGYTF
>many|TRBJ2-5|TRBV20-1|NA
CSAARGGRQETQYF
>many|TRBJ1-1|TRBV28|NA
CASKVGSTEAFF
>many|TRBJ2-7|TRBV20-1|TRBD1
CSARDPGQGEAEQYF
>many|TRBJ1-1|TRBV29-1|TRBD1
CSVGTAAYTEAFF
>NA|TRBJ2-7|TRBV19|TRBD1
CASSQGRTGLLSEQYF
>few|TRBJ1-1|TRBV20-1|NA
CSARKGGRQGKARNTEAFF
>many|TRBJ2-2|TRBV12-3/TRBV12-4|TRBD1
CASRTGTAPTGELFF
>few|TRBJ1-1|TRBV5-4|NA
CASSLVGAWGAFF
>many|TRBJ2-5|TRBV7-9|TRBD1
CASSSGTGGRWETQYF
>many|TRBJ1-2|TRBV18|NA
CASSPPNTNYGYTF
>many|TRBJ1-2|TRBV28|TRBD1
CASRLQGATHYGYTF
>NA|TRBJ1-6|TRBV30|NA
CACQKNRNSPLHF
>many|TRBJ2-7|TRBV6-1|TRBD2
CASSNGGGTSGTAGEQYF